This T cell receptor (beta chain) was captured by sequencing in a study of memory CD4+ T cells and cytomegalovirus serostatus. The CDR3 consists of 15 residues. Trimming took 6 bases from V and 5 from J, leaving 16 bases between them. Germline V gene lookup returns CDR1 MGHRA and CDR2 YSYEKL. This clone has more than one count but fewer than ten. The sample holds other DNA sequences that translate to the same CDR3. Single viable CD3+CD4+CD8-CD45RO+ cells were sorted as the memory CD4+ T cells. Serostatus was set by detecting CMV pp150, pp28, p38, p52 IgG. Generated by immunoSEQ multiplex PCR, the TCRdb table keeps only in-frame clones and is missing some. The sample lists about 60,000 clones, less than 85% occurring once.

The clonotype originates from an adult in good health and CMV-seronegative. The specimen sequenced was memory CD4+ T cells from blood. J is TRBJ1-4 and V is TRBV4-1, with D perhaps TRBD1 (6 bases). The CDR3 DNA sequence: TGCGCCAGCAGTCCCGAAGGGGGGGGAAATGAAAAACTGTTTTTT. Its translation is CASSPEGGGNEKLFF.